This T cell receptor (beta chain) was obtained from a study of blood T cell repertoires in COVID-19. In the original processing: Amplifying reference gene primers gave estimates of nucleated cell counts. Sequencing was performed with immunoSEQ multiplex PCR; in TCRdb, only in-frame clones are kept and a portion is missing. D and trimming come from the DNA, and the V and J calls and clone size come from that table. The sample holds 150,000 or so clones, 85% to 90% seen once. In Seattle, patients joined the study during active infection and were tracked longitudinally. Germline values: CDR1 MGHRA, CDR2 YSYEKL. The V and J ends lost 4 bases and 7 bases, in that order; junction bases with no gene match: 9. This CDR3 has 16 amino acids.

The source material was peripheral blood. This TCR derives from a man in his fifties or sixties with COVID-19, enrolled during active disease. The genes are TRBV4-1 and TRBJ2-1; 11 nucleotides align to TRBD2. In nucleotides, the CDR3 is TGCGCCAGCAGCCCGACCCCCACTAGCGGGAGTAATGAGCAGTTCTTC. Translated, it gives CASSPTPTSGSNEQFF.